The T cell receptor beta chain described here comes from a study of graft-versus-host responses after intestinal transplantation. Study context: Transplant types were multivisceral, liver-intestinal, or isolated intestinal. The study gave all recipients anti-thymocyte globulin induction, then tacrolimus and steroids for 2 to 3 years. Study findings and constraints: Early post-transplant HvG declines tracked with peak circulating GvH clone levels. Some GvH clones appeared in ileal mucosa or blood before recipient bone marrow.

Profiled with immunoSEQ multiplex PCR; TCRdb holds only in-frame clones, not every one. This sample has tens of thousands of clones, with about 92% found just once. The CDR3 consists of 14 residues. V was pared by 2 bases and J by 4 bases, with 3 bases of the junction left unmatched. Germline CDR1 reads MNHNY; CDR2 reads SVGAGI (reference sequence). Regarding this clone: Its specificity is not known.

The source material was PBMCs, sampled 98 days after intestinal transplantation. The clonotype was recovered from a human patient who received an intestinal transplant, so some T cells may come from the graft donor. The genes are TRBV6-6 and TRBJ1-1, with TRBD1 identical over 8 bases. CDR3 in amino acids: CASSYTTGGTEAFF. CDR3 nucleotide sequence: TGTGCCAGCAGTTACACCACAGGGGGCACTGAAGCTTTCTTT.